This T cell receptor beta chain was captured in a study of blood T cell repertoires in COVID-19. Authors' methods: Amplification with reference gene primers provided the estimates of nucleated cell counts. The table came from immunoSEQ multiplex PCR; TCRdb's copy has only in-frame clones and leaves some out. That table gives V, J and clone size, and the DNA gave D and trimming. The sample gives about 74,000 clones, around 78% of which show up once; around a sixth is in the top ten. With V trimmed by 7 bases and J by 0 bases, 8 bases remained unmatched. This CDR3 has 16 residues. Germline lookup yields CDR1 LNHDA and CDR2 SQIVND (reference sequence).

This TCR came from a human donor in a cohort sampled during active COVID-19. Sequenced sample: peripheral blood. This rearrangement joins TRBV19 to TRBJ2-2, with TRBD1 matching over 7 bases. The CDR3 loop is CASTSQGTANTGELFF. The CDR3 nucleotides are TGTGCCAGTACCTCCCAGGGGACAGCGAACACCGGGGAGCTGTTTTTT.